This entry describes one T cell receptor beta chain. This sample is part of a study of TIL therapy for anti-PD-1-resistant metastatic lung cancer. Study in general: Half of patients were current or former smokers. By whole-exome sequencing, median non-synonymous tumor mutation burden was under 1.9 mutations per megabase.

This was the immunoSEQ v3 assay. The table came from immunoSEQ multiplex PCR; TCRdb's copy has only in-frame clones and leaves some out. The table lists tens of thousands of clones, around nine tenths of them singletons. The CDR3 contains 14 residues. V dropped 0 bases and J dropped 6 bases, with 8 bases sitting between them. Germline CDR1 MGHRA, CDR2 YSYEKL. Time point defined: pre-treatment sample, taken before nivolumab and TIL therapy. Stage 4 NSCLC adults joined between late 2017 and January 2020. The receptor's source is a person between 30 and 79 years old with non-small cell lung cancer. The J gene is TRBJ2-2, the V gene TRBV4-1; D ambiguous. The sample was blood, taken at baseline. The CDR3 sequence is CASSQEAGPGELFF. For the CDR3, the DNA is TGCGCCAGCAGCCAAGAGGCCGGGCCCGGGGAGCTGTTTTTT.